These T cell receptor beta chains were read from a single sample in a study of T-cell reconstitution after alpha-beta-depleted transplantation in children. TCRdb itself ran the PCR reads through MiXCR, one entry per CDR3 protein. The table records 350,000 to 450,000 distinct CDR3 sequences, around 20% of them present only once. The sample was PBMCs from the stem cell graft donor, taken from the stem cell graft. The source of these receptors is a human donor who donated a stem cell graft to a child with acute myeloid leukemia. The CDR3 runs from the conserved cysteine through the conserved F or W. Each record gives: J gene, clone size, CDR3 length, V gene, D gene, CDR3 protein, CDR3 DNA. A D gene is named only where the DNA matches it firmly. Only part of the rows carry a size: once, few, many, or a class if the clone is expanded.

j_gene: TRBJ1-1; abundance: many; len: 14; v_gene: TRBV29-1; d_gene: .; CDR3aa: CSVEQVVMNTEAFF; CDR3nt: TGCAGCGTTGAACAGGTTGTCATGAACACTGAAGCTTTCTTT
j_gene: TRBJ1-3; abundance: .; len: 11; v_gene: TRBV3-1; d_gene: .; CDR3aa: CASSQGNTIYF; CDR3nt: TGTGCCAGCAGCCAAGGAAACACCATATATTTT
j_gene: TRBJ2-1; abundance: few; len: 14; v_gene: TRBV12-3/TRBV12-4; d_gene: .; CDR3aa: CASSLRRPGNEQFF; CDR3nt: TGTGCCAGCAGTCTCAGACGGCCAGGCAATGAGCAGTTCTTC
j_gene: TRBJ2-7; abundance: many; len: 14; v_gene: TRBV29-1; d_gene: TRBD2; CDR3aa: CSVRPGGESGEQYF; CDR3nt: TGCAGCGTGCGTCCGGGGGGGGAGTCGGGGGAGCAGTACTTC
j_gene: TRBJ2-2; abundance: few; len: 16; v_gene: TRBV25-1; d_gene: .; CDR3aa: CASSEGFRRDTGELFF; CDR3nt: TGTGCCAGCAGTGAAGGTTTTAGGAGGGATACCGGGGAGCTGTTTTTT
j_gene: TRBJ2-1; abundance: few; len: 13; v_gene: TRBV7-3; d_gene: .; CDR3aa: CASSLYENNEQFF; CDR3nt: TGTGCCAGCAGCTTATACGAGAACAATGAGCAGTTCTTC
j_gene: TRBJ2-3; abundance: .; len: 14; v_gene: TRBV6-1; d_gene: TRBD2; CDR3aa: CASLAGVHVDTQYF; CDR3nt: TGTGCCAGCCTAGCGGGAGTACATGTAGATACGCAGTATTTT
j_gene: TRBJ2-5; abundance: .; len: 15; v_gene: TRBV4-3; d_gene: TRBD1; CDR3aa: CASSQGTGTGETQYF; CDR3nt: TGCGCCAGCAGCCAAGGGACAGGGACAGGGGAGACCCAGTACTTC
j_gene: TRBJ2-6; abundance: few; len: 20; v_gene: TRBV15; d_gene: TRBD2; CDR3aa: CATSREVVSREGPGANVLTF; CDR3nt: TGTGCCACCAGCAGAGAGGTTGTTTCGCGGGAGGGCCCTGGGGCCAACGTCCTGACTTTC
j_gene: TRBJ2-7; abundance: few; len: 15; v_gene: TRBV20-1; d_gene: TRBD2; CDR3aa: CSARGGLAGGYEQYF; CDR3nt: TGCAGTGCTAGAGGAGGACTAGCGGGAGGCTACGAGCAGTACTTC
j_gene: TRBJ1-5; abundance: .; len: 14; v_gene: TRBV2; d_gene: .; CDR3aa: CASNFGRGNQPQHF; CDR3nt: TGTGCCAGTAATTTTGGTAGGGGCAATCAGCCCCAGCATTTT
j_gene: TRBJ1-6; abundance: few; len: 13; v_gene: TRBV28; d_gene: .; CDR3aa: CASWTAYGSPLHF; CDR3nt: TGTGCCAGCTGGACGGCATATGGTTCACCCCTCCACTTT
j_gene: TRBJ2-7; abundance: .; len: 18; v_gene: TRBV6-1; d_gene: TRBD2; CDR3aa: CASSRHGQIAGLFYEQYF; CDR3nt: TGTGCCAGCAGTCGCCATGGGCAGATAGCGGGATTGTTCTACGAGCAGTACTTC
j_gene: TRBJ2-7; abundance: many; len: 14; v_gene: TRBV9; d_gene: .; CDR3aa: CASSGSLNSYEQYF; CDR3nt: TGTGCCAGCAGCGGTAGCTTAAACTCCTACGAGCAGTACTTC
j_gene: TRBJ2-1; abundance: .; len: 12; v_gene: TRBV20-1; d_gene: .; CDR3aa: CSARGNGNEQFF; CDR3nt: TGCAGTGCTAGAGGAAACGGGAATGAGCAGTTCTTC
j_gene: TRBJ2-2; abundance: few; len: 16; v_gene: TRBV7-2; d_gene: .; CDR3aa: CASSPGGSSEAGELFF; CDR3nt: TGTGCCAGCAGCCCAGGAGGGAGTTCGGAGGCCGGGGAGCTGTTTTTT
j_gene: TRBJ2-1; abundance: few; len: 15; v_gene: TRBV7-9; d_gene: TRBD2; CDR3aa: CASSLLAGEMNEQFF; CDR3nt: TGTGCCAGCAGCCTACTAGCGGGAGAAATGAATGAGCAGTTCTTC
j_gene: TRBJ2-6; abundance: .; len: 17; v_gene: TRBV15; d_gene: TRBD1; CDR3aa: CATSSTGGHSGANVLTF; CDR3nt: TGTGCCACCAGCAGTACAGGGGGCCACTCTGGGGCCAACGTCCTGACTTTC
j_gene: TRBJ1-5; abundance: few; len: 12; v_gene: TRBV28; d_gene: .; CDR3aa: CASTGVDQPQHF; CDR3nt: TGTGCCAGCACAGGGGTGGACCAGCCCCAGCATTTT
j_gene: TRBJ2-6; abundance: many; len: 14; v_gene: TRBV24-1; d_gene: .; CDR3aa: CATGSGSGANVLTF; CDR3nt: TGTGCCACCGGATCCGGGTCTGGGGCCAACGTCCTGACTTTC
j_gene: TRBJ1-1; abundance: many; len: 12; v_gene: TRBV20-1; d_gene: TRBD1; CDR3aa: CSAWTGNTEAFF; CDR3nt: TGCAGTGCTTGGACAGGGAACACTGAAGCTTTCTTT
j_gene: TRBJ2-2; abundance: few; len: 14; v_gene: TRBV4-3; d_gene: .; CDR3aa: CASSQAGQTGELFF; CDR3nt: TGCGCCAGCAGCCAAGCAGGGCAGACCGGGGAGCTGTTTTTT
j_gene: TRBJ2-1; abundance: .; len: 16; v_gene: TRBV20-1; d_gene: TRBD1; CDR3aa: CSARKNRGGSYNEQFF; CDR3nt: TGCAGTGCTAGAAAAAACAGGGGTGGGTCCTACAATGAGCAGTTCTTC
j_gene: TRBJ2-7; abundance: .; len: 12; v_gene: TRBV12-3/TRBV12-4; d_gene: TRBD1; CDR3aa: CASSQTGFEQYF; CDR3nt: TGTGCCAGCAGCCAGACAGGGTTCGAGCAGTACTTC
j_gene: TRBJ1-2; abundance: .; len: 13; v_gene: TRBV7-8; d_gene: .; CDR3aa: CASSPTPRDGYTF; CDR3nt: TGTGCCAGCAGCCCCACCCCCAGGGATGGCTACACCTTC
j_gene: TRBJ2-7; abundance: .; len: 15; v_gene: TRBV7-2; d_gene: .; CDR3aa: CASSFPGTDPDEQYF; CDR3nt: TGTGCCAGCAGCTTCCCCGGGACCGATCCTGACGAGCAGTACTTC